This T cell receptor (beta chain) was documented in a study of blood T cell repertoires in COVID-19 (dated by TCRdb to 2020 to 2021). Concerning the study at large: The collaborator samples originated in the United States, Italy and Spain and spanned the acute and convalescent phases of COVID-19. The prospective study material was composed of cDNA or gDNA derived from T cells, B-cell-depleted T cells, or PBMCs. Deeply sampled blood TCRbeta repertoires from subjects exposed to, actively infected with, or recovered from COVID-19 were included in the dataset. The repertoires were released in a freely available public database meant as a resource for research on the immune response to SARS-CoV-2. The samples were drawn from the first 160 participants of the ongoing ImmuneRACE study and from over a thousand subjects provided by 6 global collaborators. The sample metadata nearly always contained a de-identified subject ID, COVID-19 status, age in years and sex. Where available, HLA class I and class II types were taken from metadata supplied by the sample provider and were not determined by assay-based typing. The study at large found these results: The quantity of clinical and demographic metadata differed by source and by participant and was supplied without curation.

Inclusive of the bounding cysteine and phenylalanine, the CDR3 is 13 residues long. The only DNA kept is the CDR3, 39 bases in frame from the first base. V is clipped by 4 bases and J by 3 bases, and the sequence between their germline boundaries is 9 bases long. CDR1 and CDR2 (LGHDT, YNNKEL) derive from the germline V gene (reference sequence). Enrolling through a virtual design, the prospective study's participants ranged in age from about 18 to 100 years and lived across roughly 23 United States geographic areas. To assign participants to cohorts, the prospective study relied on clinical history that participants themselves reported in a screening survey and a study questionnaire. For ImmuneRACE Cohort 3, a participant was defined as recovered based on two consecutive negative NP/OP PCR tests, clearance by a healthcare professional, or resolution of symptoms. Mobile phlebotomists in the prospective study collected whole blood, serum and a nasopharyngeal or oropharyngeal swab from every participant. Prospective study participants could optionally give additional blood draws and questionnaires over an approximately 2-month period. Prospective study blood samples were shipped either frozen or at room temperature before DNA extraction.

Turning to this clone: Its antigen has not been determined. Nothing much larger sits one base from this clone, and base qualities are not available.

The immunoSEQ Assay, a bias-controlled multiplex PCR, was used to amplify TCRbeta CDR3 regions from genomic DNA. Per the authors' processing: Within the assay, amplification of reference gene primers was used to estimate how many nucleated cells each sample contained. To quantify the absolute abundance of each unique TCRbeta CDR3 rearrangement, sequence reads were collapsed and filtered. For each sample, productive Simpson clonality was calculated as the square root of Simpson's diversity index over productive rearrangements. TCRdb holds this immuneACCESS table with in-frame rearrangements only. Some clones are missing; in checked studies, unresolved V genes explain under half, and the rest has no known cause. D and trimming were read from the DNA, whereas the V and J calls and clone size are those reported in that table. The sample table lists hundreds of thousands of clones, around 87% of them with a count of one. The ten largest clonotypes hold about 1% of the sample.

Sequencing was carried out using PBMCs or T cells enriched from blood (not recorded which). Recombination connected TRBV3-1 (or the pseudogene TRBV3-2) to TRBJ1-1; the D segment could be TRBD1, given 6 matching bases. This TCR came from a young man who had recovered from COVID-19. The nucleotides are TGTGCCAGCAGCCGGACAGAAGACACTGAAGCTTTCTTT. Translated, it reads CASSRTEDTEAFF.